These 14 T cell receptor beta chains originate from one sample sequenced in a study of CD8+ T cells in alopecia areata. After isolation, RNA underwent reverse transcription to generate cDNA as the sequencing template. Clones were sequenced by immunoSEQ multiplex PCR, and TCRdb holds only the in-frame ones, with some missing. The table shows 150,000 to 200,000 clones, with just over 65% occurring only once. Sequences were derived from CD8+ T cells sorted from blood, sampled at week 0. Source of these receptors: a human donor with alopecia areata.

This clone was recorded a few times. The V and J genes are TRBV7-8 and TRBJ2-1; a possible D gene is TRBD2 (6 bases). V dropped 0 bases and J dropped 7 bases, with 16 bases sitting between them. The CDR3 is 16 amino acids. Germline CDR1 SGHVS, CDR2 FQNEAQ. The CDR3 here is CASSLAAGGVRNEQFF. As DNA, the CDR3 is TGTGCCAGCAGCTTAGCGGCAGGAGGGGTTCGGAATGAGCAGTTCTTC.

The V gene is TRBV12-5, the J gene TRBJ1-5; D ambiguous. Germline V gene sequence: CDR1 LGHNT, CDR2 FRNRAP. The V end lost 1 base, the J end lost 5 bases, and 6 bases lay between the germline ends. This CDR3 is built from 13 residues. CDR3 nucleotide sequence: TGTGCTAGTGGTTTGGGGTTGGATCAGCCCCAGCATTTT. Residues: CASGLGLDQPQHF.

The gene calls are TRBV14 and TRBJ2-7, with 12 nucleotides matching TRBD1. Germline V gene sequence: CDR1 SGHDN, CDR2 FVKESK. V lost 8 bases and J lost 4; bases outside the gene matches: 3. The CDR3 consists of 13 residues. CDR3 coding DNA: TGTGCCAGCGGGACAGGGGGCGAGTACGAGCAGTACTTC. The encoded protein is CASGTGGEYEQYF.

This clone was observed a single time. CDR3 in amino acids: CASAGSYGYTF. In nucleotides, the CDR3 is TGTGCCAGCGCGGGGTCCTATGGCTACACCTTC. The rearrangement joins TRBV27 to TRBJ1-2; D remains unclear. The CDR3 is 11 residues long. V lost 8 bases and J lost 4, with 8 bases in between. Germline CDR1 reads MNHEY; CDR2 reads SMNVEV (reference sequence).

The count of this clone is one. The rearrangement uses TRBV27 and TRBJ2-5; TRBD2 might be the D (6 bases). This CDR3 comprises 13 residues. V was pared by 5 bases and J by 9 bases, with 16 bases between. CDR1 and CDR2 (germline): MNHEY, SMNVEV (reference sequence). CDR3 loop: CASSPPGRRAQYF. The CDR3 DNA reads TGTGCCAGCAGTCCTCCGGGGAGGAGGGCCCAGTACTTC.

V and J are TRBV19 and TRBJ2-4; 12 bases fit TRBD2. The CDR3 extends over 17 amino acids. Germline loops: CDR1 LNHDA, CDR2 SQIVND (reference sequence). With V trimmed by 1 base and J by 6 bases, 7 bases remained unmatched. This CDR3 reads CASSIGRLAGAGNIQYF. The CDR3 bases are TGTGCCAGTAGTATAGGGAGACTAGCGGGGGCCGGAAACATTCAGTACTTC.

The V gene is TRBV2, the J gene TRBJ2-3; 9 bases map to TRBD2. Germline V gene sequence: CDR1 SNHLY, CDR2 FYNNEI. The CDR3 loop spans 17 amino acids. V was clipped by 6 bases and J by 5 bases; unmatched bases: 15. The CDR3 DNA follows: TGTGCCAGCAGCCTCACCCCTAGCGGGGAGGGGGGAGATACGCAGTATTTT. Protein product: CASSLTPSGEGGDTQYF.

In its sample, this clone was seen a few times. The rearrangement joins TRBV9 to TRBJ2-3; 7 bases are shared with TRBD2. The CDR3 spans 17 residues. The V segment lost 2 bases and the J segment 2 bases; nucleotides outside the gene matches: 11. Germline CDR1 is SGDLS and CDR2 is YYNGEE. This CDR3 is CASSVSPQRDNTDTQYF. The CDR3 region has the DNA TGTGCCAGCAGCGTGTCCCCCCAGCGGGATAACACAGATACGCAGTATTTT.

This clone was seen a few times. V and J are TRBV5-1 and TRBJ1-2; 7 nucleotides agree with TRBD1. CDR1 SGHRS and CDR2 YFSETQ come from the germline V gene. V lost 0 bases to trimming and J lost 10 bases; unmatched junction nucleotides: 6. This CDR3 has 13 amino acids. DNA for the CDR3: TGCGCCAGCAGCTTGGAGACAGGGAATAACTACACCTTC. Amino acid sequence: CASSLETGNNYTF.

Turning to this clone: This likely reflects a read error, since a far larger clone is one base away. V gene TRBV6-5 combines with J gene TRBJ2-1; D tentatively fits TRBD1 or TRBD2 (5 bases each). V was cut by 6 bases and J by 3 bases, with 15 bases left in between. CDR1 is MNHEY, CDR2 SVGAGI, per germline. The CDR3 consists of 15 residues. CDR3 sequence (DNA): TGTGCCAGCAGAGATCGGCTGAGGGGCTACAATGAGCAGTTCTTC. This codes for CASRDRLRGYNEQFF.

V gene TRBV7-9 combines with J gene TRBJ1-5; D uncertain. The CDR3 is made up of 13 amino acids. The V end lost 1 base, the J end lost 8 bases, and 9 bases lay between the germline ends. Germline V gene sequence: CDR1 SEHNR, CDR2 FQNEAQ (reference sequence). The CDR3 protein is CASSLVSGEPQHF. DNA of the CDR3: TGTGCCAGCAGCTTAGTGTCCGGGGAGCCCCAGCATTTT.

The V gene is TRBV6-5, the J gene TRBJ2-6; D ambiguous. Germline V CDR1 and CDR2: MNHEY, SVGAGI. CDR3 length equals 16 residues. Trimming shortened V by 0 bases and J by 0 bases, and 6 bases separated the two germline ends. CDR3 region: CASSYSAPSGANVLTF. Here the CDR3 DNA reads TGTGCCAGCAGTTACTCAGCACCCTCTGGGGCCAACGTCCTGACTTTC.

A single count supports this clone. The V gene is TRBV29-1, the J gene TRBJ1-4; 8 bases line up with TRBD1. Losses at the gene ends were 5 bases for V and 1 base for J; bases not matched to a gene: 6. CDR1 and CDR2 (germline): SQVTM, ANQGSEA. The CDR3 sequence is 15 residues long. The CDR3 bases are TGCAGCGTTAACACCGGACAGGGAACTAATGAAAAACTGTTTTTT. Translating gives CSVNTGQGTNEKLFF.

The chain joins TRBV5-1 to TRBJ2-5; D call uncertain. Germline V gene lookup returns CDR1 SGHRS and CDR2 YFSETQ. This CDR3 is 13 amino acids long. The germline V and J ends were trimmed by 4 bases and 2 bases, with 9 bases remaining between them. CDR3 in DNA: TGCGCCAGCAGCGATCTGGGTCAAGAGACCCAGTACTTC. This gives the protein CASSDLGQETQYF.